This passage covers 19 T cell receptor beta chains from one sample sequenced in a study of T-cell memory formation after mild COVID-19. TCRdb analysed the 5' RACE reads with MiXCR anew, one entry per CDR3 protein. This sample has tens of thousands of distinct CDR3 sequences, with around 13% found just once. Sequencing used PBMCs or a T cell subset sorted from them (not recorded which). These receptors all come from a man aged 18-30 years who had mild COVID-19 (a few samples of this study predate the infection). Cell type and time point are not known.

The V and J genes are TRBV24-1 and TRBJ2-1; D is perhaps TRBD1 (6 bases). Germline V CDR1 and CDR2: KGHDR, SFDVKD. This CDR3 is 14 amino acids long. The V gene lost 6 bases and the J gene lost 5 bases, with 13 bases spanning the gap. CDR3 loop: CATSLDRMDNEQFF. CDR3 in DNA: TGTGCCACCAGTTTAGACAGGATGGACAATGAGCAGTTCTTC.

The chain joins TRBV11-2 to TRBJ2-2; D not certain. The V and J ends lost 2 bases and 3 bases respectively, with 10 bases between them. The CDR3 covers 15 residues. Germline V CDR1 and CDR2: SGHAT, FQNNGV. DNA for the CDR3: TGTGCCAGCAGCTTATTTGGGCTGGACACCGGGGAGCTGTTTTTT. This gives the protein CASSLFGLDTGELFF.

V gene TRBV4-2 combines with J gene TRBJ2-4; D may be TRBD2 (5 bases). In germline, CDR1 is LGHNA, CDR2 YNFKEQ. The V gene lost 0 bases and the J gene lost 0 bases, with 9 bases spanning the gap. The CDR3 is 16 amino acids. CDR3 sequence (DNA): TGTGCCAGCAGCCAAGAAAGCGGAGTAGCCAAAAACATTCAGTACTTC. Amino acids: CASSQESGVAKNIQYF.

The chain carries TRBV7-9 and TRBJ2-7; D uncertain. The CDR3 covers 13 residues. Germline V gene sequence: CDR1 SEHNR, CDR2 FQNEAQ (reference sequence). V lost 5 bases, J lost 4 bases, and 12 bases lay in between. The CDR3 here is CASSLGRSYEQYV. Here the CDR3 DNA reads TGTGCCAGCAGCCTTGGACGGAGTTACGAGCAGTACGTC.

This clonotype occurred a few times. The chain uses TRBV7-8 and TRBJ2-7; D tentatively reads TRBD1 or TRBD2 (5 bases each). There are 14 residues in the CDR3. Trimming cost V 0 bases and J 7 bases, with 13 bases left between them. In germline, CDR1 is SGHVS, CDR2 FQNEAQ. DNA for the CDR3: TGTGCCAGCAGCTTAGCCATGGGACGTCGGGAGCAGTACTTC. Protein sequence: CASSLAMGRREQYF.

This clonotype has only a few counts. V is TRBV7-2 and J is TRBJ2-1, with D possibly being TRBD2 (5 bases). Trimming pared 3 bases from V and 7 bases from J, leaving 10 bases between. Germline CDR1 and CDR2: SGHTA and FQGNSA. The CDR3 is made up of 13 amino acids. CDR3 DNA sequence: TGTGCCAGCAGCTTTACTTCGGGGAATGAGCAGTTCTTC. It yields the protein CASSFTSGNEQFF.

This clonotype has a count of ten or more. The rearrangement joins TRBV24-1 to TRBJ1-4; TRBD1 agrees at 7 bases. The V and J ends lost 7 bases and 5 bases, in that order; junction bases with no gene match: 6. In germline, CDR1 is KGHDR, CDR2 SFDVKD. This CDR3 comprises 14 residues. The CDR3 DNA reads as TGTGCCACCAGGGCGGGACAGACGAATGAAAAACTGTTTTTT. As protein: CATRAGQTNEKLFF.

This clonotype was found many times. The chain has TRBV4-3 and TRBJ2-1; 7 nucleotides align to TRBD1. The germline gives CDR1 LGHNA, CDR2 YSLEER. The CDR3 totals 15 residues. V shed 4 bases and J 6 bases; nucleotides not matched to a gene: 9. CDR3 bases: TGCGCCAGCAGCCGGAGTCTCCGGGACAGCAATGAGCAGTTCTTC. As protein: CASSRSLRDSNEQFF.

This CDR3 reads CASSGLLSGVVDTQYF. In DNA, the CDR3 is TGTGCCAGCAGCGGTTTACTAAGCGGGGTGGTAGATACGCAGTATTTT. The genes are TRBV7-9 and TRBJ2-3, with 7 bases matching TRBD2. The CDR3 covers 16 residues. Losses at the gene ends were 5 bases for V and 5 bases for J; bases not matched to a gene: 13. Per the germline V gene, CDR1 is SEHNR and CDR2 is FQNEAQ (reference sequence).

The V call is TRBV20-1, the J call TRBJ2-7; either TRBD1 or TRBD2 may supply D (5 bases each). Germline CDR1 is DFQATT and CDR2 is SNEGSKA (reference sequence). This CDR3 region has 15 residues. V was cut by 6 bases and J by 3 bases, with 21 bases left in between. This CDR3 is CSADLPGPSDYEQYF. In DNA, the CDR3 is TGCAGTGCCGACCTACCGGGACCAAGTGACTACGAGCAGTACTTC.

The V gene is TRBV4-1, the J gene TRBJ2-2; D not resolved. The CDR3 is made up of 15 amino acids. The germline CDR1 and CDR2 sequences are MGHRA and YSYEKL. V lost 5 bases to trimming and J lost 0 bases, with 10 bases between them. The CDR3 sequence is CASSRTAPNTGELFF. CDR3 DNA: TGCGCCAGCAGCAGGACGGCCCCGAACACCGGGGAGCTGTTTTTT.

A few counts support this clonotype. V usage is TRBV7-9 and J usage is TRBJ2-3, with 8 bases matching TRBD1. Germline V gene sequence: CDR1 SEHNR, CDR2 FQNEAQ (reference sequence). This CDR3 region has 15 residues. With 5 bases clipped from V and 2 bases from J, the junction kept 6 bases outside the gene matches. This CDR3 reads CASSPRTGFTDTQYF. The DNA of the CDR3 is TGTGCCAGCAGCCCCCGGACAGGGTTCACAGATACGCAGTATTTT.

This clonotype has just a few counts. The chain employs TRBV29-1 and TRBJ1-1; possible D gene TRBD1, 6 bases. CDR3 size: 12 residues. Germline CDR1 is SQVTM and CDR2 is ANQGSEA. With 6 bases removed from V and 7 bases from J, the gap between germline ends came to 15 bases. CDR3 region: CSVGGNRDEAFF. CDR3 nucleotides: TGCAGCGTGGGGGGCAACAGGGATGAAGCTTTCTTT.

This clonotype was counted only a few times. V gene TRBV7-8 combines with J gene TRBJ2-2; 7 positions agree with TRBD1. V shed 3 bases and J 2 bases; nucleotides not matched to a gene: 6. CDR1 and CDR2 from the germline V gene are SGHVS and FQNEAQ. The CDR3 extends over 16 amino acids. Written as DNA, the CDR3 is TGTGCCAGCAGCTTCCGACAGGGCCTAAACACCGGGGAGCTGTTTTTT. It translates to CASSFRQGLNTGELFF. Looking up the rest from reference TRBV7-8 and TRBJ2-2 gives the full variable domain: GAGVSQSPRYKVAKRGQDVALRCDPISGHVSLFWYQQALGQGPEFLTYFQNEAQLDKSGLPSDRFFAERPEGSVSTLKIQRTQQEDSAVYLCASSFRQGLNTGELFFGEGSRLTVL.

This sequence joins TRBV12-3 or TRBV12-4 and TRBJ1-5, with D possibly being TRBD1 (5 bases). The germline V and J ends were trimmed by 3 bases and 6 bases, with 9 bases remaining between them. CDR3 length equals 13 residues. DNA of the CDR3: TGTGCCAGCAGTTTGAGGGGAGTTCAGCCCCAGCATTTT. Translating it yields CASSLRGVQPQHF.

The chain links TRBV7-6 to TRBJ2-7; no clear D. The CDR3 is 13 residues long. Germline-derived CDR1 and CDR2 are SGHVS and FNYEAQ. V gave up 4 bases and J gave up 1 base, with 8 bases separating them. The CDR3 is CASSSDPSYEQYV. In DNA form, the CDR3 reads TGTGCCAGCAGCTCCGATCCTTCCTACGAGCAGTACGTC.

This sequence joins TRBV29-1 and TRBJ2-1; D perhaps matches TRBD2 (6 bases). The CDR3 is made up of 11 amino acids. Deletions cut 1 base from V and 12 bases from J, with 10 bases between. CDR1 and CDR2 (germline): SQVTM, ANQGSEA. CDR3 protein: CSVEARGRQFF. In DNA, the CDR3 is TGCAGCGTTGAAGCCCGGGGGAGGCAGTTCTTC.

The chain recombines TRBV24-1 with TRBJ1-5; possible D gene TRBD1, 6 bases. The V gene lost 4 bases and the J gene lost 4 bases, with 10 bases spanning the gap. The CDR3 is 14 amino acids. Germline V gene data show CDR1 as KGHDR and CDR2 as SFDVKD. CDR3 residues: CATSDGTLNQPQHF. CDR3 sequence (DNA): TGTGCCACCAGTGACGGGACACTGAATCAGCCCCAGCATTTT.

The rearrangement links TRBV7-8 to TRBJ1-2; D is uncertain. The germline V gene encodes CDR1 SGHVS and CDR2 FQNEAQ. The V end lost 1 base, the J end lost 9 bases, and 9 bases lay between the germline ends. The CDR3 is 12 amino acids. CDR3 loop: CASSLGSRSYTF. The CDR3, as DNA: TGTGCCAGCAGCTTAGGCAGTAGGAGCTACACCTTC.